This TCR beta chain was sequenced during a study of Graves' ophthalmopathy and Graves' hyperthyroidism. Study outcomes and limitations: Detection in blood was also observed for most expanded thyroid clonotypes above 0.001 frequency. Sensitivity of approximately 90% and specificity of about 84% were achieved when a 13-signature model separated ophthalmopathy from stable hyperthyroidism.

Scientists amplified the TCR beta CDR3 regions from RNA transcripts. After a first-round RT-PCR with HTBI primers, a second-round multiplex PCR was run. TCRdb re-called the multiplex PCR reads through MiXCR, storing one row per CDR3 protein. The table lists about 210,000 distinct CDR3 sequences, 25% to 30% of them singletons, with over 7.5% in the top ten. This clonotype was recorded many times. Its antigen is not known. CDR1 and CDR2 from the germline V gene are SGHTA and FQGNSA. V was shortened by 4 bases and J by 6 bases, with 15 bases between the two germline ends. This CDR3 is 14 amino acids long.

The origin of this receptor is a man in his fifties with Graves' ophthalmopathy. The J gene is TRBJ1-1, the V gene TRBV7-2; perhaps TRBD1 as D (5 bases). Material for sequencing was peripheral blood. DNA of the CDR3: TGTGCCAGCAGCTCAGGGACCCGCCGCGCTGAAGCTTTCTTT. This sequence encodes CASSSGTRRAEAFF.